The T cell receptor beta chain described here comes from a study of metastatic and nonmetastatic thyroid tumors. Across the study: Repertoire comparisons spanned blood and tumor or nodule tissue from malignant and benign thyroid patients. Whole-study findings and limits: A significant increase in TCR beta diversity was reportedly seen in malignant thyroid tumors relative to benign nodules, in blood and tumor.

Authors' data handling: Differences in CDR3 between clinicopathological groups were drawn on to build a classifier intended to discriminate distant-metastatic papillary thyroid cancer patients. MiXCR re-clonotyped the PCR reads for TCRdb. V and J calls and clone size were set by TCRdb, not the authors. The sample lists 90,000 or so clones, 7.5% to 9% occurring once. No patient received treatment before thyroid surgery. This CDR3 spans 15 amino acids. V gave up 0 bases and J gave up 8 bases, with 11 bases separating them. From germline, CDR1 is MNHEY and CDR2 SVGEGT. As concerns this clone: Its antigen remains unidentified.

The receptor was isolated from a female donor with papillary thyroid cancer or a benign thyroid nodule (not recorded which). Some clones in this sample may be carry-over from other donors' samples. Sequencing was done on a sample of blood. V is TRBV6-2 or TRBV6-3 and J is TRBJ1-6; D call uncertain. This chain's CDR3 is CASSYSRVLDSPLHF. For the CDR3, the DNA is TGTGCCAGCAGTTACTCTCGGGTTTTAGATTCACCCCTCCACTTT.